This TCR beta chain was identified during a study of cytomegalovirus exposure and HLA in healthy donors (dated by TCRdb to between 2016 and 2019). At the level of the whole study: According to an earlier analysis of 587 of the donors, some 180 million T cells yielded 120 million or so unique TCR beta sequences and about 300 Gb of sequence data. HLA typing covered class I and class II loci at four-digit resolution. About five DR-DQ haplotypes were treated as single units for association and clustering because of strong linkage in the cohort. An earlier analysis of roughly 580 of the donors used high-throughput TCR beta sequencing to judge whether each TCR beta V gene segment behaved as functional or pseudogenic. On average, approximately 250,000 unique TCR beta nucleotide sequences were sequenced per donor among a few hundred genotyped donors of the cohort, with roughly a sixth of those sequences being non-productive. About 280 gigabases of sequencing data and 70 million to 100 million unique TCR sequences made up an early release that covered 500 to 700 HLA-typed donors. Rather than drawing on any new phenotypic data, the later analysis identified candidate immune exposures from TCR beta sequences and the way those sequences occurred across donors. In addition to the first cohort of 666 subjects, a separate validation cohort of 100 to 150 different subjects was used. The study aimed to test whether cataloging public T cell receptors could reveal signatures of past pathogen exposure. The study profiled the T cell repertoires of around 700 subjects by immunosequencing and related them to cytomegalovirus serostatus. Donor age, sex, ethnicity and CMV serostatus were collected together with the repertoire data. Every discovery cohort repertoire had been produced on one sequencing platform. A later genetic analysis used genome-wide SNP genotypes for about 65% of the 666 donors, treating that subset as a discovery cohort. A later analysis re-examined previously published TCR beta repertoires from 600 to 700 donors and added high-resolution HLA genotyping to investigate patterns of TCR occurrence. The study combined high-throughput TCR immunosequencing, statistical association of individual TCRs with disease status, and machine learning to predict cytomegalovirus infection status. The number of typed donors differed by locus: about 620-630 for A, B, C, DRB1 and DQB1; approximately 520 for DQA1; around 610 for DPA1; and some 470 for DPB1. The genetic ancestry cluster associated with self-reported Caucasian donors included about 81% of the approximately 430 genotyped donors.

Study-wide conclusions, independent of this receptor: A later analysis found that most CMV-associated TCR beta chains appeared HLA-restricted, with HLA associations seemingly driven largely by CMV exposure. Sequencing depth was assumed to be roughly uniform across donors in the presence/absence analyses, though that assumption may not hold. Strong co-occurrence of HLA alleles, especially DR and DQ, made assigning TCR associations to individual alleles difficult. A group of highly shared sequence variants was considered likely to be a technical artifact of the sequencing pipeline. A few of the identified cytomegalovirus-associated TCR beta chains were confirmed in vitro to be specific for cytomegalovirus antigens. Linkage disequilibrium might explain the correlated functional status among segregating V segments, but an unknown experimental factor could not be ruled out. In a later genetic analysis, fewer N-insertions in productive TCRs were reported among donors in an Asian-associated ancestry cluster than the 666-donor mean. According to a later analysis, parvovirus B19, influenza, CMV and Epstein-Barr virus appeared linked to several top co-occurrence clusters. Over 15 rarely observed V segments, including chromosome 9 orphons, were excluded from the earlier analysis of approximately 500 of the donors because counts were too low. In an earlier analysis of approximately 590 of the donors, most TCR beta V segments appeared in productive rearrangements about 90% or about 30% of the time, broadly matching IMGT annotations. Specific HLA alleles were associated with about 17,000 TCR beta sequences at a false discovery rate of 0.05 in a later analysis. Cytomegalovirus status was reported to be diagnosed by the classifier with high specificity and sensitivity in both the original and validation cohorts. In a later genetic analysis, a missense DCLRE1C variant was associated with V-gene and J-gene trimming of TCR beta chains, and the association was replicated in an independent cohort. The cohort was sequenced for TCR beta chains only, and without alpha or paired-chain data the features that could be detected were limited. Most TCR sequences were observed very rarely across donors, whereas some public TCRs were present in many individuals. In a later analysis, TCR association rates were found to vary across HLA loci, with the most associated TCRs seen for DRB1 alleles and the fewest for HLA-C alleles. A further reported finding was that TCR beta sequences accurately predicted the HLA-A and HLA-B alleles for most subjects in the first cohort. According to the authors, the approach could potentially be generalized to other disease states and immunological phenotypes. A later analysis found that HLA-associated TCR beta chains were more clonally expanded and had lower generation probabilities than equally common non-associated chains. Because HLA typing was unavailable for some donors at each locus, only the typed subset was used in association tests. The study listed 150 to 200 TCR beta chains as associated with cytomegalovirus. The 87-base-pair reads could not distinguish some IMGT-functional V segments, including TRBV6-2 and TRBV6-3, so those segments were excluded. Immune exposure information for the cohort was limited to CMV serostatus.

Including cysteine and phenylalanine, the CDR3 has 12 amino acids. CDR3 DNA is the only sequence kept; it has 36 bases, read in frame from the first base. Cut back by 6 bases and 4 bases, the V and J ends lie 9 bases apart. CDR1 and CDR2, looked up from the germline V gene (reference sequence), are LNHDA and SQIVND. The library was built by means of the immunoSEQ multiplex PCR assay. The multiplex PCR relied on a mix of 60 forward primers for TCR Vbeta segments and 13 reverse primers for TCR Jbeta segments. A multiplex PCR assay on genomic DNA amplified the CDR3 region of rearranged TCR beta genes. Amplified TCR beta libraries were sequenced as 87-base-pair reads on the Illumina HiSeq System. On the study's bioinformatics: Across the roughly 670 repertoires, a later analysis counted about 81 million unique TCR beta chains, 8.5 million to 12 million of which were shared by at least two donors. To remove PCR and sequencing errors, raw reads were error-corrected and collapsed into unique sequences using a nearest-neighbor algorithm that merged closely related sequences. To assign V, D and J gene segments, CDR3 sequences were aligned to IMGT reference sequences. For a sequence to be retained, at least a six-nucleotide match to both a V gene segment and a J gene segment was required. A rearrangement counted as productive if the CDR3 had no stop codons and remained in frame with V and J, and every other rearrangement counted as non-productive. Following IMGT convention, CDR3 was defined as the stretch from the second conserved V-encoded cysteine to the conserved J-encoded phenylalanine. In an earlier analysis of 500 to 650 of the donors, sequences lacking an unambiguous match to a single V gene segment were excluded. In an earlier analysis of roughly 500 of the donors, V segments were called functional above 56.7% productive rearrangements and were called segregating when the between-donor standard deviation exceeded 5%. To diagnose cytomegalovirus status from the catalog of TCR beta chain sequences, a statistical classification framework was built. V and J gene assignment, in a later analysis, came from comparing TCR nucleotide sequences with IMGT/GENE-DB human TR gene sequences. A later analysis assigned CDR3 sequences and most-parsimonious VDJ recombination scenarios with the TCRdist pipeline. In a later analysis, every TCR beta chain was defined by the combination of its CDR3 amino acid sequence and its V-gene family, and reads without a unique V-gene family were dropped. In a later analysis, fewer than 600 highly shared, low-generation-probability nucleotide sequences were removed to address suspected cross-contamination and a sequencing artifact. A later analysis calculated a clonal expansion index for each public chain from normalized within-repertoire ranks of inferred template counts. In a later analysis, generation probabilities were computed with a VDJ recombination model fitted to out-of-frame rearrangements, and the resulting probabilities were checked against IGoR. In a later analysis, hypergeometric tests were used to score TCR-TCR, TCR-HLA and TCR-CMV co-occurrence, with a repertoire-size bias correction applied to TCR pairs. To estimate false discovery rates, a later analysis permuted the HLA or CMV assignments 20 times. In a later analysis, co-occurring TCRs were grouped with DBSCAN, and TCRdist sequence similarity was added when clustering was performed within HLA-allele-positive subsets. Repertoires with fewer than 30,000 or more than 120,000 public chains, plus five repertoires with anomalous nucleotide sharing, were excluded from co-occurrence clustering. TCRdb limited this immuneACCESS table to in-frame rearrangements with V and J called. A share of clones is missing; checked studies link under half to unresolved V genes, and the rest is unexplained. V and J calls and clone size are those listed in that table; D and trimming were worked out from the DNA. In this sample's table one finds tens of thousands of clones. About 24% of the sample lies in the top ten.

The cohort comprised fewer than 750 healthy bone marrow donors. At the time of sampling, every cohort member was nominally healthy, though immune exposures that went unrecorded were likely present. The donor tested CMV seropositive, placing the donor among the approximately 290 seropositive members of the cohort. A peripheral blood sample was collected from each donor, and TCR beta sequencing was performed on peripheral blood mononuclear cells. The Qiagen DNeasy Blood Extraction Kit was used to extract genomic DNA from the blood cell samples. With respect to this clone: Its antigen remains unidentified.

The TCR sequence derives from a man aged 35 to 55 in good health and CMV-seropositive. The chain links TRBV19 with TRBJ2-5; matching of 6 bases hints at TRBD1 as the D gene. Sequenced input: PBMCs. The nucleotide sequence is TGTGCCAGTAGCACGGACAGAGAGACCCAGTACTTC. This translates into CASSTDRETQYF.